This TCR beta chain was found in a study of cytomegalovirus exposure and HLA in healthy donors. Study-wide points: Some TCR beta chains (more than 150 of them) were listed as cytomegalovirus-associated.

This PCR relied on a set of 60 Vbeta primers and 13 Jbeta primers. Method: immunoSEQ multiplex PCR; TCRdb's copy keeps in-frame clones and lacks some. The sample shows under 150,000 clones, approximately 80% of them seen only once. CDR1 and CDR2 from the germline V gene are MNHNS and SASEGT. The CDR3 covers 15 residues. Trimming shortened V by 5 bases and J by 0 bases, and 13 bases separated the two germline ends. In regard to this clone: Its matching antigen is unknown.

The chain has TRBV6-1 and TRBJ1-1; no clear D gene. The sequence was collected from a male donor in good health and CMV-seronegative. Sequencing used PBMCs. The CDR3 protein is CASSPLTSLNTEAFF. The CDR3 DNA is TGTGCCAGCAGTCCTCTGACAAGTTTGAACACTGAAGCTTTCTTT.